Listed below are T cell receptor beta chains from one sample, sequenced in a study of CD8+ T cells in alopecia areata. Profiled with immunoSEQ multiplex PCR; TCRdb holds only in-frame clones, not every one. The sample contains about 160,000 clones, about 71% of which appear only once. The material sequenced was CD4+ T cells sorted from blood, taken at week 4, from a patient treated with tofacitinib. The source is a human donor with alopecia areata. Both conserved end residues are part of each CDR3. Each record gives: clone size, D gene, V gene, J gene, CDR3 DNA, CDR3 protein. The D gene is left open where the match is weak. Not all rows give a size; the values are once, few, many and, for expanded clones, a class.

size: .
D: TRBD1
V: TRBV29-1
J: TRBJ1-2
DNA: TGCAGCGTTGAAGTTTCTGGCAGGGGGAACTATGGCTACACCTTC
CDR3: CSVEVSGRGNYGYTF

size: .
D: .
V: TRBV30
J: TRBJ1-2
DNA: TGTGCCTGGAGTGTACGGGGACGTGGCTACACCTTC
CDR3: CAWSVRGRGYTF

size: few
D: .
V: TRBV29-1
J: TRBJ1-2
DNA: TGCAGCGTTGGGCCCTCTAACTATGGCTACACCTTC
CDR3: CSVGPSNYGYTF

size: .
D: TRBD1
V: TRBV11-3
J: TRBJ2-2
DNA: TGTGCCAGCAGCCCCTTTGAGGGGGCAAACACCGGGGAGCTGTTTTTT
CDR3: CASSPFEGANTGELFF

size: .
D: TRBD1
V: TRBV6-6
J: TRBJ1-6
DNA: TGTGCCAGCAGTTTGGACAGGTTGAATTCACCCCTCCACTTT
CDR3: CASSLDRLNSPLHF

size: .
D: .
V: TRBV29-1
J: TRBJ2-7
DNA: TGCAGCGTTGTTTTGGGCAGGACCTACGAGCAGTACTTC
CDR3: CSVVLGRTYEQYF

size: few
D: TRBD2
V: TRBV7-9
J: TRBJ2-1
DNA: TGTGCCAGCAGCTTAGGCCTAGCGGGGGGCAATGAGCAGTTCTTC
CDR3: CASSLGLAGGNEQFF

size: .
D: .
V: TRBV2
J: TRBJ2-5
DNA: TGTGCCAGCACAGGGGGGACCCAAGAGACCCAGTACTTC
CDR3: CASTGGTQETQYF

size: .
D: .
V: TRBV25-1
J: TRBJ2-2
DNA: TGTGCCACCGCGAAACAGGGATACACCGGGGAGCTGTTTTTT
CDR3: CATAKQGYTGELFF

size: .
D: .
V: TRBV29-1
J: TRBJ2-5
DNA: TGCAGCGGGACTCCCGGGTCGGTTGGAGAGACCCAGTACTTC
CDR3: CSGTPGSVGETQYF

size: .
D: TRBD1
V: TRBV5-4
J: TRBJ2-3
DNA: TGTGCCAGCAGGCCGGGACAGGGGAGCCCGTTAACGGATACGCAGTATTTT
CDR3: CASRPGQGSPLTDTQYF

size: few
D: TRBD1
V: TRBV2
J: TRBJ2-7
DNA: TGTGCCAGCCCGAGACAGGGTTTCCCCTCCTACGAGCAGTACTTC
CDR3: CASPRQGFPSYEQYF

size: once
D: .
V: TRBV19
J: TRBJ1-2
DNA: TGTGCCAGTAGTACGACCCGCGGATATGGCTACACCTTC
CDR3: CASSTTRGYGYTF

size: few
D: TRBD1
V: TRBV5-6
J: TRBJ1-2
DNA: TGTGCCAGCAGCTTGGAACAGGGGTCATCCTATGGCTACACCTTC
CDR3: CASSLEQGSSYGYTF

size: .
D: .
V: TRBV27
J: TRBJ2-1
DNA: TGTGCCAGCAGTCCGTACAGGGATTCTGGGGAGCAGTTCTTC
CDR3: CASSPYRDSGEQFF

size: .
D: .
V: TRBV9
J: TRBJ2-3
DNA: TGTGCCAGCAGCGTAGAAGTAGGGGCAGATACGCAGTATTTT
CDR3: CASSVEVGADTQYF

size: few
D: .
V: TRBV29-1
J: TRBJ2-5
DNA: TGCAGCGTTGAAGAGACCCAGTACTTC
CDR3: CSVEETQYF

size: few
D: .
V: TRBV2
J: TRBJ1-5
DNA: TGTGCCAGCAGTGAGACCCCTACAACACGTCAGCCCCAGCATTTT
CDR3: CASSETPTTRQPQHF

size: few
D: .
V: TRBV29-1
J: TRBJ2-3
DNA: TGCAGCGCAAGGGGTCTAGCAGATACGCAGTATTTT
CDR3: CSARGLADTQYF

size: .
D: .
V: TRBV19
J: TRBJ1-6
DNA: TGTGCCAGTAGTATCGGGGGTTCACCCCTCCACTTT
CDR3: CASSIGGSPLHF

size: few
D: TRBD1
V: TRBV29-1
J: TRBJ1-3
DNA: TGCAGCGTCGGGGGACAGGGAGGAAACACCATATATTTT
CDR3: CSVGGQGGNTIYF

size: .
D: .
V: TRBV27
J: TRBJ1-1
DNA: TGTGCCAGCAGTTTATCTACCAGGAACACTGAAGCTTTCTTT
CDR3: CASSLSTRNTEAFF

size: .
D: .
V: TRBV7-8
J: TRBJ2-1
DNA: TGTGCCAGCAGCTTAGTACCGGCAGGCCTCTCCTACAATGAGCAGTTCTTC
CDR3: CASSLVPAGLSYNEQFF

size: .
D: TRBD1
V: TRBV10-3
J: TRBJ1-2
DNA: TGTGCCATCAGTAACCGGGACAGGGAGCCCTACACCTTC
CDR3: CAISNRDREPYTF

size: few
D: .
V: TRBV30
J: TRBJ2-2
DNA: TGTGCCTGGAGGGACAGCGGGGAGCTGTTTTTT
CDR3: CAWRDSGELFF

size: .
D: .
V: TRBV30
J: TRBJ2-5
DNA: TGTGCCTGGAGTGGAGGTGGGAACCAAGAGACCCAGTACTTC
CDR3: CAWSGGGNQETQYF

size: .
D: .
V: TRBV25-1
J: TRBJ1-6
DNA: TGTGCCAGCAGTGAATGGGTATCCTATAATTCACCCCTCCACTTT
CDR3: CASSEWVSYNSPLHF

size: .
D: TRBD2
V: TRBV30
J: TRBJ2-1
DNA: TGTGCCCGCTCGCGGCGGGGGGTCTACAATGAGCAGTTCTTC
CDR3: CARSRRGVYNEQFF

size: .
D: .
V: TRBV7-2
J: TRBJ2-5
DNA: TGTGCCAGCAGCTTAGGGCGTAGCCAAGAGACCCAGTACTTC
CDR3: CASSLGRSQETQYF

size: few
D: .
V: TRBV19
J: TRBJ2-2
DNA: TGTGCCAGTAGGCCGGGGCCGAACACCGGGGAGCTGTTTTTT
CDR3: CASRPGPNTGELFF

size: .
D: TRBD2
V: TRBV11-2
J: TRBJ2-5
DNA: TGTGCCAGCAGCTTAGATCTGTGGCGGGGGGGCCTTGAGACCCAGTACTTC
CDR3: CASSLDLWRGGLETQYF

size: .
D: TRBD1
V: TRBV29-1
J: TRBJ2-7
DNA: TGCAGCGTTTCCCCCGGGACAGGGGACCACGAGCAGTACTTC
CDR3: CSVSPGTGDHEQYF

size: .
D: .
V: TRBV19
J: TRBJ1-6
DNA: TGTGCCAGTAGTTCAACACCCGTTACACCCCTCCACTTT
CDR3: CASSSTPVTPLHF

size: .
D: TRBD2
V: TRBV25-1
J: TRBJ2-5
DNA: TGTGCCAGCAGTGTCCCAGGGAGGGGGACCCAGTACTTC
CDR3: CASSVPGRGTQYF

size: .
D: .
V: TRBV9
J: TRBJ1-6
DNA: TGTGCCAGCAGCGCAGGACAGATCAATTCACCCCTCCACTTT
CDR3: CASSAGQINSPLHF

size: .
D: TRBD2
V: TRBV29-1
J: TRBJ2-2
DNA: TGCAGCGTTGCCTCGAGCGGGGGGGCCACCGGGGAGCTGTTTTTT
CDR3: CSVASSGGATGELFF

size: once
D: .
V: TRBV4-3
J: TRBJ2-2
DNA: TGCGCCAGCAGCCAGCAGGGTATTAAGAACACCGGGGAGCTGTTTTTT
CDR3: CASSQQGIKNTGELFF

size: .
D: .
V: TRBV30
J: TRBJ1-6
DNA: TGTGCCTGGGGTGTACTCGGGGGTTGGTCACCCCTCCACTTT
CDR3: CAWGVLGGWSPLHF

size: few
D: .
V: TRBV4-1
J: TRBJ2-5
DNA: TGCGCCAGCAGCCAAGGGCCGCCCTTCCAAGAGACCCAGTACTTC
CDR3: CASSQGPPFQETQYF

size: once
D: .
V: TRBV2
J: TRBJ2-2
DNA: TGTGCCAGCAGACCCGACAGGGACTCGAGCACCGGGGAGCTGTTTTTT
CDR3: CASRPDRDSSTGELFF

size: .
D: .
V: TRBV5-1
J: TRBJ2-1
DNA: TGCGCCAGCAGCTTGGATCATAGTCCGGGGTTCACCTACAATGAGCAGTTCTTC
CDR3: CASSLDHSPGFTYNEQFF

size: .
D: .
V: TRBV30
J: TRBJ2-2
DNA: TGTGCCTGGAGCAACGTCGGGGAGCTGTTTTTT
CDR3: CAWSNVGELFF

size: .
D: .
V: TRBV30
J: TRBJ2-6
DNA: TGTGCCTGGAAAGTCTCTGGGGCCAACGTCCTGACTTTC
CDR3: CAWKVSGANVLTF

size: few
D: .
V: TRBV7-9
J: TRBJ2-1
DNA: TGTGCCAGCACCGACCCACAGGGACCCGTCAATGAGCAGTTCTTC
CDR3: CASTDPQGPVNEQFF

size: .
D: .
V: TRBV30
J: TRBJ1-1
DNA: TGTGCCCAGGCAGACCTGAACACTGAAGCTTTCTTT
CDR3: CAQADLNTEAFF

size: once
D: .
V: TRBV29-1
J: TRBJ2-5
DNA: TGCAGCGTCTATCGGACAGCGCAAGAGACCCAGTACTTC
CDR3: CSVYRTAQETQYF

size: few
D: .
V: TRBV29-1
J: TRBJ2-7
DNA: TGCAGCATCGGGCAGGGCCACGAGCAGTACTTC
CDR3: CSIGQGHEQYF

size: once
D: TRBD1
V: TRBV5-4
J: TRBJ1-6
DNA: TGTGCCAGCAGACAACAGGGGGTTGCTTCACCCCTCCACTTT
CDR3: CASRQQGVASPLHF

size: many
D: .
V: TRBV7-9
J: TRBJ1-5
DNA: TGTGCCAGCAGCCCACTCGGACAGCACATAGGGCAGCCCCAGCATTTT
CDR3: CASSPLGQHIGQPQHF

size: .
D: .
V: TRBV6-6
J: TRBJ1-6
DNA: TGTGCCAGCAGCCACTTTGGGGCCCTCCACTTT
CDR3: CASSHFGALHF

size: .
D: .
V: TRBV7-9
J: TRBJ2-7
DNA: TGTGCCAGCAGCCGGTCGTCTAGCTCCTACGAGCAGTACTTC
CDR3: CASSRSSSSYEQYF

size: .
D: .
V: TRBV7-9
J: TRBJ1-3
DNA: TGTGCCAGCAGCTCCCCAGTAGGACAGCCACTCTCTGGAAACACCATATATTTT
CDR3: CASSSPVGQPLSGNTIYF

size: .
D: .
V: TRBV29-1
J: TRBJ2-5
DNA: TGCAGCGTTTTGGCTCTGGTCCGAGAGACCCAGTACTTC
CDR3: CSVLALVRETQYF

size: .
D: .
V: TRBV9
J: TRBJ2-6
DNA: TGTGCCAGCAGCGTAGGAATCCGGAACTCTGGGGCCAACGTCCTGACTTTC
CDR3: CASSVGIRNSGANVLTF

size: .
D: .
V: TRBV7-2
J: TRBJ1-5
DNA: TGTGCCAGCAGCTCGAGGGCACTTGGCAATCAGCCCCAGCATTTT
CDR3: CASSSRALGNQPQHF

size: .
D: .
V: TRBV2
J: TRBJ2-7
DNA: TGTGCCAGCGAGGGGCAGGGTTACGAGCAGTACTTC
CDR3: CASEGQGYEQYF

size: .
D: TRBD1
V: TRBV25-1
J: TRBJ1-6
DNA: TGTGCCAGCAGTCCTACAGGGGGGGATTCACCCCTCCACTTT
CDR3: CASSPTGGDSPLHF